One and the same sample provided the 9 T cell receptor beta chains below, sequenced in a study of OX40 agonist ivuxolimab in advanced cancers. Sequencing was performed with immunoSEQ multiplex PCR; in TCRdb, only in-frame clones are kept and a portion is missing. This table has 85,000 to 100,000 clones, more than 85% appearing once. The sample here was CD4+ or CD8+ T cells sorted from blood, taken in a trial of the OX40 agonist ivuxolimab. Receptors were obtained from an adult with an advanced solid tumor such as melanoma, head and neck, liver or kidney cancer.

The rearrangement joins TRBV7-5 to TRBJ2-1; the table gives TRBD1 as D, unverified against the DNA. TRBV7-5 constitutes a pseudogene. The CDR3 spans 15 residues. The CDR3: CARKPLGQGFFYQFF. The CDR3 coding sequence is TGTGCCAGAAAGCCTTTGGGACAGGGCTTCTTCTACCAGTTCTTC.

The count of this clone is one. This chain links TRBV2 with TRBJ2-1; tentatively, D is TRBD2 (5 bases). The germline V gene encodes CDR1 SNHLY and CDR2 FYNNEI. V lost 2 bases and J lost 8, with 13 bases in between. The CDR3 sequence is 14 residues long. For the CDR3, the DNA is TGTGCCAGCAGTGAAAAGAGGGCTACGGATGAGCAGTTCTTC. It codes for CASSEKRATDEQFF.

V is TRBV28 and J is TRBJ2-3, with D possibly being TRBD2 (6 bases). The V end was cut by 6 bases, the J end by 1 base, with 14 bases between. The CDR3 loop spans 15 amino acids. Germline V gene data show CDR1 as MDHEN and CDR2 as SYDVKM. CDR3 sequence reads: CASRIGTPGTDTQYF. CDR3 in DNA: TGTGCCAGCAGGATTGGGACTCCAGGCACAGATACGCAGTATTTT.

The rearrangement uses TRBV7-3 and TRBJ1-5; D gene uncertain. The CDR3 length is 13 residues. Per the germline V gene, CDR1 is SGHTA and CDR2 is FQGTGA. The V and J ends lost 2 bases and 7 bases respectively, with 9 bases between them. CDR3 amino acids: CASSLGGGQPQHF. DNA of the CDR3: TGTGCCAGCAGCTTAGGAGGTGGACAGCCCCAGCATTTT.

The J gene is TRBJ2-1, the V gene TRBV28, with 10 bases fitting TRBD2. Unmatched junction bases numbered 13, after V lost 8 bases and J lost 6 bases. CDR3 size: 16 residues. Germline-derived CDR1 and CDR2 are MDHEN and SYDVKM. In DNA form, the CDR3 reads TGTGCCAGCCGGGCGGCTAGCGGGAGTATAGGCAATGAGCAGTTCTTC. Its protein product is CASRAASGSIGNEQFF.

This chain links TRBV11-2 with TRBJ2-1; 9 bases fit TRBD2. CDR3 length: 15 amino acids. The germline gives CDR1 SGHAT, CDR2 FQNNGV. Trimming cost V 0 bases and J 10 bases; bases outside gene matches: 7. The CDR3 region has the DNA TGTGCCAGCAGCTTAGATGGCGGGAGGGCCCGAGAGCAGTTCTTC. It yields the protein CASSLDGGRAREQFF.

The genes are TRBV2 and TRBJ2-1, with D perhaps TRBD2 (7 bases). This CDR3 has 15 residues. From germline, CDR1 is SNHLY and CDR2 FYNNEI. The V end lost 7 bases, the J end lost 0 bases, and 13 bases lay between the germline ends. Here the CDR3 DNA reads TGTGCCAGCACCGAGGGAGGGGGCTCCTACAATGAGCAGTTCTTC. Its translation is CASTEGGGSYNEQFF.

This chain uses TRBV27 with TRBJ2-5; D not certain. Trimming removed 5 bases from V and 0 bases from J, with 7 bases in between. The germline gives CDR1 MNHEY, CDR2 SMNVEV (reference sequence). CDR3 length: 13 residues. Written as DNA, the CDR3 is TGTGCCAGCAGTCGCAAGTACCAAGAGACCCAGTACTTC. It codes for CASSRKYQETQYF.

For this clone: Compared with germline, one end of the junction differs, possibly owing to a read error. The V gene is TRBV7-2, the J gene TRBJ2-7; 9 nucleotides match TRBD1. The CDR3 totals 16 residues. Germline CDR1 reads SGHTA; CDR2 reads FQGNSA. The CDR3 sequence: CAGSHLGQGMSYEQYF. The DNA for the CDR3 is TGTGCCGGCAGCCATCTAGGACAGGGGATGTCTTACGAGCAGTACTTC.